This T cell receptor (beta chain) was sequenced in a study of beta chain features in type 1 diabetes. Study-level points and caveats: The question left open here concerned HLA type influencing TCRB rearrangement.

Trimming cost V 4 bases and J 3 bases; bases outside gene matches: 6. CDR3 length: 17 residues. Germline CDR1 SGHTA, CDR2 FQGNSA. Isolation of CD4+ naive, central memory, regulatory and stem cell-like memory cells was achieved by sorting via CD45RO/CCR7/CD25/CD127/CD95/CD27. Of note for this clone: No antigen is known for it.

Isolated RNA was reverse transcribed in full, so expressed TCRB transcripts were sequenced. This table comes from immunoSEQ multiplex PCR, and its TCRdb copy is limited to in-frame clones, with some not included. There are more than 150,000 clones in the sample; 7.5% to 9.5% occur only once, and over 2% lies in the top ten. The source of this sequence is a woman aged 18-29 years in good health. Source material: central memory CD4+ T cells from blood. J is TRBJ2-3 and V is TRBV7-2; 14 nucleotides align to TRBD2. CDR3 in DNA: TGTGCCAGCAGCTCCGGGACTAGCGGGAGAATAACAGATACGCAGTATTTT. Translated, it gives CASSSGTSGRITDTQYF.